This record concerns one T cell receptor beta chain sequence. CDR3 length: 17 residues. The germline gives CDR1 MGHRA, CDR2 YSYEKL. J gave up 4 bases and V 4 bases, and 14 bases lay outside the gene matches. Tregs were sorted as CD4+CD25+CD127-/low cells. TCRdb re-called the 5' RACE reads with MiXCR, one entry per CDR3 protein. This sample has a few thousand distinct CDR3 sequences, with under 85% found just once. Sequencing used Tregs sorted from blood. The clonotype comes from a female donor with breast cancer. The chain combines TRBV4-1 with TRBJ1-1; 8 bases fit TRBD1. CDR3 residues: CASSLLPSAGGVTEAFF. The CDR3 DNA sequence: TGCGCCAGCAGCCTCCTTCCGAGCGCAGGGGGCGTCACTGAAGCTTTCTTT.